These T cell receptor beta chains were read from a single sample in a study of blood T cell repertoires in COVID-19. Libraries were prepared by immunoSEQ multiplex PCR; TCRdb keeps only in-frame clonotypes and omits some of them. Here the sample spans around 250,000 clones, roughly four fifths being singletons. What was sequenced was peripheral blood. The receptors here all came from a woman older than 75 with acute or convalescent COVID-19. Each CDR3 is given with its conserved first and last residue. A D gene is named only where the DNA matches it firmly. The size entry is marked missing in some rows and otherwise reads once, few, many or a size class.

CDR3nt	CDR3aa	abundance	v_gene	j_gene	d_gene
TGTGCCAGCTCACCTGCAGGGTCTAACTATGGCTACACCTTC	CASSPAGSNYGYTF	.	TRBV18	TRBJ1-2	.
TGTGCCAGCAGCGCAGACAGAATTGAAGCTTTCTTT	CASSADRIEAFF	.	TRBV7-6	TRBJ1-1	.
TGTGCCTGGATAAGGATCTGGGCAGGGAACAATCAGCCCCAGCATTTT	CAWIRIWAGNNQPQHF	.	TRBV30	TRBJ1-5	.
TGTGCCAGCAGTTTTGGCGGGAGCTCCTACAATGAGCAGTTCTTC	CASSFGGSSYNEQFF	few	TRBV28	TRBJ2-1	TRBD2
TGTGCCAGCAGCTTAGAAGGACAGGGGAACAGTCAGCCCCAGCATTTT	CASSLEGQGNSQPQHF	.	TRBV7-8	TRBJ1-5	TRBD1
TGTGCCAGTAGTAAGGGGGGGCAGAGGACTGAAGCTTTCTTT	CASSKGGQRTEAFF	.	TRBV19	TRBJ1-1	.
TGTGCCAGTAGTATAGGGGCGGGGTTCTACAATGAGCAGTTCTTC	CASSIGAGFYNEQFF	.	TRBV19	TRBJ2-1	.
TGTGCCAGCAGCCGTCCAACTAGCGGGCCTCGGGATACGCAGTATTTT	CASSRPTSGPRDTQYF	few	TRBV5-5	TRBJ2-3	TRBD2
TGTGCCAGCAGCTTGCTCTCGTCCAGCGAGCAGTACTTC	CASSLLSSSEQYF	few	TRBV5-5	TRBJ2-7	.
TGTGCCAGTAGTATAGACCAGGACTACAATGAGCAGTTCTTC	CASSIDQDYNEQFF	.	TRBV19	TRBJ2-1	.
TGTGCCAGCAGCTTGACCCCGGGAACCTACGAGCAGTACTTC	CASSLTPGTYEQYF	.	TRBV7-3	TRBJ2-7	.
TGTGCCAGCAGTGTGGAGGGGGCTGGCAATCAGCCCCAGCATTTT	CASSVEGAGNQPQHF	once	TRBV6-2/TRBV6-3	TRBJ1-5	TRBD1
TGTGCCAGCAGCTCGCCCGGGACAGGCCAAGAGACCCAGTACTTC	CASSSPGTGQETQYF	.	TRBV7-2	TRBJ2-5	TRBD1
TGTGCCAGTAATACAGGGGGCGCAGGTATGGATGGCTACACCTTC	CASNTGGAGMDGYTF	.	TRBV19	TRBJ1-2	TRBD1
TGTGCCACCAGCAGAGATCGAAGCGGGATTTACAATGAGCAGTTCTTC	CATSRDRSGIYNEQFF	once	TRBV15	TRBJ2-1	TRBD2
TGTGCCAGCAGTCCAAGTGAAGGGGCCCGATACTACAATGAGCAGTTCTTC	CASSPSEGARYYNEQFF	.	TRBV6-6	TRBJ2-1	.
TGTGCCAGCAGTTATTATAAGGGAGGCTATGGCTACACCTTC	CASSYYKGGYGYTF	.	TRBV6-5	TRBJ1-2	.
TGTGCCAGCAGCAGGGGGCTTAACTACGAGCAGTACTTC	CASSRGLNYEQYF	.	TRBV5-6	TRBJ2-7	TRBD1
TGTGCCTTCTCCTCGGGAGGGGGCGAGCAGTACTTC	CAFSSGGGEQYF	.	TRBV28	TRBJ2-7	TRBD2
TGTGCCAGCAGCTTAATGGGACAGGGGGCAAGGACTGAAGCTTTCTTT	CASSLMGQGARTEAFF	.	TRBV7-8	TRBJ1-1	TRBD1
TGTGCCAGCAGCCAAAACCCAGGTAGCGGGGGGGCGACCCAGTACTTC	CASSQNPGSGGATQYF	.	TRBV3-1/TRBV3-2	TRBJ2-5	TRBD2
TGTGCCAGCTCCGAGACTAGCGGGATTCGAGATACGCAGTATTTT	CASSETSGIRDTQYF	.	TRBV18	TRBJ2-3	TRBD2
TGTGCCAGCAGCGTAGGCCCAGGGAACACCGGGGAGCTGTTTTTT	CASSVGPGNTGELFF	.	TRBV9	TRBJ2-2	.
TGTGCCATCAGTGGGAGAACAACGGATCAGCCCCAGCATTTT	CAISGRTTDQPQHF	.	TRBV10-3	TRBJ1-5	.
TGTGCCAGCAGTGACCCGGGACAGGGCTCTGGAAACACCATATATTTT	CASSDPGQGSGNTIYF	.	TRBV6-1	TRBJ1-3	TRBD1
TGTGCCAGCATCCCACCGGTAATGAACACTGAAGCTTTCTTT	CASIPPVMNTEAFF	.	TRBV6-5	TRBJ1-1	.